The 25 T cell receptor beta chains given below trace back to one sample, sequenced in a study of cytomegalovirus exposure and HLA in healthy donors. This PCR relied on a set of 60 Vbeta primers and 13 Jbeta primers. This table comes from immunoSEQ multiplex PCR, and its TCRdb copy is limited to in-frame clones, with some not included. The profile shows about 110,000 clones, under 85% of them singletons. The specimen sequenced was PBMCs. These receptors all stem from a man aged 18 to 35 in good health and CMV-seronegative.

This clone turned up a few times. The chain joins TRBV7-9 to TRBJ2-2; D unclear. From germline, CDR1 is SEHNR and CDR2 FQNEAQ (reference sequence). V dropped 3 bases and J dropped 4 bases, with 6 bases sitting between them. This CDR3 has 13 amino acids. The CDR3 DNA reads TGTGCCAGCAGCTTGGTTAGCACCGGGGAGCTGTTTTTT. Protein sequence: CASSLVSTGELFF.

Regarding this clone: A much bigger clone sits one base away, suggesting this may be a read error. The chain links TRBV6-5 to TRBJ1-5; no reliable D call. V lost 8 bases, J lost 0 bases, and 14 bases lay in between. From germline, CDR1 is MNHEY and CDR2 SVGAGI. This CDR3 has 15 amino acids. In DNA form, the CDR3 reads TGTGCCAGCTCCCGGTCCCAGGCTAGCAATCAGCCCCAGCATTTT. Translated: CASSRSQASNQPQHF.

The chain couples TRBV7-9 to TRBJ1-1; weak D call: TRBD1 (6 bases). V lost 3 bases, J lost 7 bases, and 15 bases lay in between. This CDR3 is 14 amino acids long. The germline V gene encodes CDR1 SEHNR and CDR2 FQNEAQ (reference sequence). The DNA for the CDR3 is TGTGCCAGCAGCTTCGGGGAGGGGGACGGTGAAGCTTTCTTT. Its protein is CASSFGEGDGEAFF.

The chain joins TRBV7-2 to TRBJ1-6; D ambiguous. This CDR3 spans 14 amino acids. CDR1 is SGHTA, CDR2 FQGNSA, per germline. V lost 4 bases and J 5 bases, leaving 9 bases between the germline ends. CDR3 sequence: CASSSRGDNSPLHF. DNA of the CDR3: TGTGCCAGCAGCTCCCGGGGAGATAATTCACCCCTCCACTTT.

The chain carries TRBV20-1 and TRBJ2-5; tentative D call: TRBD2 (5 bases). The ends were cut back, 5 bases at V and 8 bases at J, with 12 bases in the middle. The V gene's germline CDR1 is DFQATT and CDR2 SNEGSKA (reference sequence). This CDR3 contains 11 residues. The DNA for the CDR3 is TGCAGTGCTGGGCGGGCGGAAACCCAGTACTTC. Protein product: CSAGRAETQYF.

V and J are TRBV7-2 and TRBJ2-7; D unclear. Looked up from germline, CDR1 is SGHTA and CDR2 is FQGNSA. This CDR3 has 13 residues. V was clipped by 1 base and J by 5 bases, with 9 bases between them. This chain's CDR3 is CASSLVGVHEQYF. The CDR3 DNA reads as TGTGCCAGCAGCTTAGTCGGAGTCCACGAGCAGTACTTC.

This chain joins TRBV19 and TRBJ1-4; D uncertain. The CDR3 has 15 residues. The V end was cut by 4 bases, the J end by 3 bases, with 12 bases between. Germline CDR1 is LNHDA and CDR2 is SQIVND (reference sequence). The CDR3: CASSTPRGSNEKLFF. CDR3 DNA: TGTGCCAGTAGTACCCCGCGCGGTTCTAATGAAAAACTGTTTTTT. The whole variable domain, filled in from reference TRBV19 and TRBJ1-4, reads DGGITQSPKYLFRKEGQNVTLSCEQNLNHDAMYWYRQDPGQGLRLIYYSQIVNDFQKGDIAEGYSVSREKKESFPLTVTSAQKNPTAFYLCASSTPRGSNEKLFFGSGTQLSVL.

J is TRBJ2-7 and V is TRBV4-3; the match to TRBD1 covers 8 bases. Germline assignment: CDR1 LGHNA and CDR2 YSLEER. The CDR3 sequence is 15 residues long. With 1 base clipped from V and 5 bases from J, the junction kept 7 bases outside the gene matches. CDR3 sequence: CASSQARQGRHEQYF. CDR3 nucleotides: TGCGCCAGCAGCCAAGCCAGACAGGGGAGGCACGAGCAGTACTTC.

V and J are TRBV19 and TRBJ1-2; TRBD1 might be the D (6 bases). CDR3 length equals 14 residues. Germline V gene data show CDR1 as LNHDA and CDR2 as SQIVND (reference sequence). V lost 10 bases, J lost 6 bases, and 21 bases lay in between. For the CDR3, the DNA is TGTGCCACCACCCCGGGGGGGGCGAGGAATGGCTACACCTTC. Its translation is CATTPGGARNGYTF.

The CDR3 sequence: CASSADAGLLSYEQYF. CDR3 in DNA: TGTGCCAGCAGCGCCGACGCAGGCCTCCTTTCCTACGAGCAGTACTTC. The chain employs TRBV9 and TRBJ2-7; D uncertain. The V end lost 3 bases, the J end lost 1 base, and 17 bases lay between the germline ends. Germline CDR1 and CDR2: SGDLS and YYNGEE. This CDR3 spans 16 amino acids.

V and J are TRBV28 and TRBJ1-1; D is possibly TRBD1 (6 bases). Germline V gene lookup returns CDR1 MDHEN and CDR2 SYDVKM. The CDR3 extends over 14 amino acids. The V gene lost 5 bases and the J gene lost 5 bases, with 15 bases spanning the gap. The CDR3 loop reads CASSTGLGGTEAFF. As DNA, the CDR3 is TGTGCCAGCAGTACAGGGTTGGGTGGGACTGAAGCTTTCTTT.

The V call is TRBV7-8, the J call TRBJ2-2, with 11 bases that match TRBD2. Germline-derived CDR1 and CDR2 are SGHVS and FQNEAQ. This CDR3 has 16 amino acids. V lost 5 bases and J lost 5; bases outside the gene matches: 7. The CDR3 nucleotides read TGTGCCAGCAGCCATCGGACTAGCGGGTATACCGGGGAGCTGTTTTTT. This gives the protein CASSHRTSGYTGELFF. Supplemented by reference TRBV7-8 and TRBJ2-2, the full variable domain reads GAGVSQSPRYKVAKRGQDVALRCDPISGHVSLFWYQQALGQGPEFLTYFQNEAQLDKSGLPSDRFFAERPEGSVSTLKIQRTQQEDSAVYLCASSHRTSGYTGELFFGEGSRLTVL.

The chain uses TRBV7-3 and TRBJ2-2; D perhaps matches TRBD1 (6 bases). The V gene lost 2 bases and the J gene lost 4 bases, with 14 bases spanning the gap. Germline values: CDR1 SGHTA, CDR2 FQGTGA. The CDR3 has 16 residues. The CDR3 bases are TGTGCCAGCAGCTTACTCGCCTCCAGGGGCACCGGGGAGCTGTTTTTT. This translates into CASSLLASRGTGELFF.

This clone appeared once. V and J are TRBV5-1 and TRBJ2-3; 13 bases line up with TRBD2. This CDR3 region has 17 residues. Trimming removed 6 bases from V and 4 bases from J; junction bases left unmatched: 11. The germline CDR1 and CDR2 sequences are SGHRS and YFSETQ. CDR3 sequence: CASKSWTSGSPPDTQYF. Here the CDR3 DNA reads TGCGCCAGCAAATCCTGGACTAGCGGGAGTCCCCCAGATACGCAGTATTTT.

The chain combines TRBV6-5 with TRBJ2-3, with 9 bases fitting TRBD2. This CDR3 region has 13 residues. In germline, CDR1 is MNHEY, CDR2 SVGAGI. The V and J ends lost 8 bases and 4 bases, in that order; junction bases with no gene match: 4. This CDR3 reads CASWGGRADTQYF. The CDR3 DNA sequence: TGTGCCAGCTGGGGCGGGAGGGCAGATACGCAGTATTTT.

The chain has TRBV6-1 and TRBJ2-7, with 9 bases identical to TRBD2. This CDR3 has 16 amino acids. J was trimmed by 4 bases and V by 1 base; bases with no gene match: 8. The germline V gene encodes CDR1 MNHNS and CDR2 SASEGT. The CDR3 nucleotides read TGTGCCAGCAGTGAAGTTGGGTTAAGCGGGGGGTACGAGCAGTACTTC. Translation gives CASSEVGLSGGYEQYF.

This clone was counted a single time. The J gene is TRBJ1-2, the V gene TRBV4-3; D is perhaps TRBD1 (6 bases). The V end was cut by 0 bases, the J end by 5 bases, with 10 bases between. CDR3 length: 14 amino acids. Per the germline V gene, CDR1 is LGHNA and CDR2 is YSLEER. In DNA form, the CDR3 reads TGCGCCAGCAGCCAAGATATCCAGGGGTATGGCTACACCTTC. Protein sequence: CASSQDIQGYGYTF.

The J gene is TRBJ2-3, the V gene TRBV7-9; 8 bases are shared with TRBD2. The J segment lost 5 bases and the V segment lost 7 bases, leaving 14 bases of the junction unmatched. The CDR3 runs to 16 residues. Per the germline V gene, CDR1 is SEHNR and CDR2 is FQNEAQ (reference sequence). CDR3 bases: TGTGCCAGCACCGGAAACCAGCGGGAGTTAGTAGATACGCAGTATTTT. Protein sequence: CASTGNQRELVDTQYF.

This clone was observed a few times. The V gene is TRBV29-1, the J gene TRBJ1-1; D is unresolved. CDR1 and CDR2 from the germline V gene are SQVTM and ANQGSEA. The CDR3 covers 13 residues. V was pared by 3 bases and J by 2 bases, with 10 bases between. CDR3 loop: CSVDHRSNTEAFF. The CDR3 nucleotides are TGCAGCGTTGATCACCGGAGTAACACTGAAGCTTTCTTT.

The V gene is TRBV9, the J gene TRBJ1-3; D not certain. Trimming removed 0 bases at V and 1 base at J, with 8 bases between. Looked up from germline, CDR1 is SGDLS and CDR2 is YYNGEE. The CDR3 covers 15 residues. The DNA for the CDR3 is TGTGCCAGCAGCGTAGCTTGGAGTTCTGGAAACACCATATATTTT. This encodes CASSVAWSSGNTIYF.

Worth noting for this clone: An end of the junction differs from the germline gene, which may be a read error. V usage is TRBV27 and J usage is TRBJ1-5; no clear D. Germline V CDR1 and CDR2: MNHEY, SMNVEV (reference sequence). There are 14 residues in the CDR3. DNA of the CDR3: TGTGCCAGCAGTTTCGAAGGGAGCAATCAGCCCCGGCATTTT. Encoded protein: CASSFEGSNQPRHF.

CDR3: CASSEYGQGSSPLHF. Here the CDR3 DNA reads TGTGCCAGCAGTGAATACGGACAGGGCTCGTCACCCCTCCACTTT. The genes are TRBV25-1 and TRBJ1-6; TRBD1 matches 8 bases. The CDR3 spans 15 residues. The trim removed 0 bases at V and 10 bases at J, leaving 5 bases unmatched. Germline CDR1 reads MGHDK; CDR2 reads SYGVNS.

The V and J genes are TRBV28 and TRBJ2-7; 9 bases map to TRBD2. The CDR3 is 14 amino acids. CDR1 is MDHEN and CDR2 is SYDVKM in the germline V gene. With 8 bases clipped from V and 4 bases from J, the junction kept 9 bases outside the gene matches. CDR3 DNA: TGTGCCAGCGGGACTAGCATTCATACTTACGAGCAGTACTTC. It codes for CASGTSIHTYEQYF.

The chain has TRBV5-6 and TRBJ2-1, with 7 nucleotides matching TRBD2. The CDR3 is 16 residues long. Per germline, CDR1 SGHDT and CDR2 YYEEEE. V lost 9 bases and J lost 0; bases outside the gene matches: 12. For the CDR3, the DNA is TGTGCCACTTCACGGGACTACCGTAGCTCCTACAATGAGCAGTTCTTC. The encoded protein is CATSRDYRSSYNEQFF.

The chain combines TRBV9 with TRBJ2-7; D may be TRBD2 (5 bases). V was trimmed by 6 bases and J by 9 bases, leaving 25 bases between them. The germline V gene has CDR1 SGDLS and CDR2 YYNGEE. The CDR3 spans 15 residues. DNA of the CDR3: TGTGCCAGCAACAACCCCACACTGGAGGCCGGAAGGCAGTACTTC. It is translated as CASNNPTLEAGRQYF.